This T cell receptor (beta chain) stems from a study of T cell changes during pregnancy in multiple sclerosis (dated by TCRdb to between 2018 and 2021). For the wider study: In women with multiple sclerosis, the researchers looked at how the T cell repertoire shifted as pregnancy progressed.

Turning to this clone: Its recognized antigen is unknown. No qualities accompany the bases; no much larger clone lies one base away.

The method behind the library was the immunoSEQ multiplex PCR assay. What TCRdb holds here is the immuneACCESS table cut down to in-frame rearrangements. Part of the clones is not present; checked against another copy, under half of the missing clones reflect an unresolved V gene, and the others are unexplained. The sample records about 40,000 clones, around 93% of which are singletons. The ten biggest clones cover approximately 0.36% of the sample. The CDR3 starts with the cysteine, ends with the phenylalanine, and has 13 residues. The read is trimmed to its CDR3 DNA, 39 bases read in frame from base 1. V is cut by 5 bases and J by 6 bases, and the space between the germline ends is 17 bases. CDR1 GTSNPN and CDR2 SVGIG were looked up in the germline V gene (reference sequence).

This receptor chain uses TRBV30 and TRBJ2-7; possibly the D gene is TRBD2, per 5 matching bases. The material was CD4+ T cells from peripheral blood mononuclear cells, obtained after pregnancy. The receptor comes from a female donor with multiple sclerosis, enrolled in a pregnancy study. The sequenced DNA is TGTGCCTGGGCTAAAGGAACCGCGGGCGAGCAGTACTTC. It is translated as CAWAKGTAGEQYF. Reference TRBV30 and TRBJ2-7 genes cover what lies past the CDR3, so the full variable domain is SQTIHQWPATLVQPVGSPLSLECTVEGTSNPNLYWYRQAAGRGLQLLFYSVGIGQISSEVPQNLSASRPQDRQFILSSKKLLLSDSGFYLCAWAKGTAGEQYFGPGTRLTVT.